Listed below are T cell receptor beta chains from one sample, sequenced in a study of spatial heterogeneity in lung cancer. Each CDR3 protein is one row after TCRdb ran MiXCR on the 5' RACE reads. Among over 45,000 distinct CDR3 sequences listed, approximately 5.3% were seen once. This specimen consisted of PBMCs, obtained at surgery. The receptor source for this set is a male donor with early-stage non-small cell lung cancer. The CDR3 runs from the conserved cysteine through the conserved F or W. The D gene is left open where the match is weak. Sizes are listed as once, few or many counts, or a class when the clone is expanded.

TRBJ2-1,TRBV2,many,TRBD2,TGTGCCAGCAGCCCTCGGGAGGGCTACAATGAGCAGTTCTTC,CASSPREGYNEQFF
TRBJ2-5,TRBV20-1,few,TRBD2,TGCAGTGCATCTTCGACTAGCGGGCGAACGGAGACCCAGTACTTC,CSASSTSGRTETQYF
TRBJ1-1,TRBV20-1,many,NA,TGCAGTGCACCCACCTCCGGGTCCTGGTACACTGAAGCTTTCTTT,CSAPTSGSWYTEAFF
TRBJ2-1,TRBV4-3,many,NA,TGCGCCAGCAGCCAAGATAGCGGAGCGGATGAGCAGTTCTTC,CASSQDSGADEQFF
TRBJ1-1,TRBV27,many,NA,TGTGCCAGCCGGCCCGACTTAGTAGGCACTGAAGCTTTCTTT,CASRPDLVGTEAFF
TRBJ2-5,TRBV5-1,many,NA,TGCGCCAGCAGCTTGGTCGCTGGGAGGCCTAAAGAGACCCAGTACTTC,CASSLVAGRPKETQYF
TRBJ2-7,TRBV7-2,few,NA,TGTGCCAGCAGCACCCAGGGCGGCTACGAGCAGTACTTC,CASSTQGGYEQYF
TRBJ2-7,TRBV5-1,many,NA,TGCGCCAGCAGCTTGGGGCTAACGAACGAGCAGTACTTC,CASSLGLTNEQYF
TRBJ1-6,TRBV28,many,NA,TGTGCCAGCAGTTACCCGGGACTCAATTCACCCCTCCACTTT,CASSYPGLNSPLHF
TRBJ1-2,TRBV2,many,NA,TGTGCCAGCAGTGAGCGGAGGCCGGGAGGCTACACCTTC,CASSERRPGGYTF
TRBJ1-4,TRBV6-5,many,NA,TGTGCCAGCAGTTCCCAGCGGGGAGGCATTGAAAAACTGTTTTTT,CASSSQRGGIEKLFF
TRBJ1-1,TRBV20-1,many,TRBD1,TGCAGTGCAAGACAGGGGGCGCGTACTGAAGCTTTCTTT,CSARQGARTEAFF
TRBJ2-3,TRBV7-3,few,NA,TGTGCCAGCAGCTTCTCGAGGGGAGATACGCAGTATTTT,CASSFSRGDTQYF
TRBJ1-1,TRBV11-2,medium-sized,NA,TGTGCCAGCAGCTGGGGCAGGAACACTGAAGCTTTCTTT,CASSWGRNTEAFF